The present TCR beta chain was sequenced within a study of beta chain features in type 1 diabetes. Notes on the study in general: Type 1 diabetes patients had moderately but significantly shorter TCRB CDR3s in all four CD4+ subsets.

Every donor provided one heparinised blood draw, which averaged about 110 mL. Via CD45RO/CCR7/CD25/CD127/CD95/CD27, cells of the CD4+ naive, central memory, regulatory and stem cell-like memory subsets were sorted. Reverse transcribing all isolated RNA meant expressed TCRB transcripts were sequenced. Measured with immunoSEQ multiplex PCR; TCRdb has only the in-frame clones, and not every one. Of around 180,000 clones listed, almost 8% were seen once; the top ten hold under 0.55%. This clone was counted a few times. Antigen unknown. V shed 1 base and J shed 8 bases, with 10 bases lying between them. The germline gives CDR1 SGHDT, CDR2 YYEEEE. The CDR3 length is 13 residues.

The sequenced sample was central memory CD4+ T cells from blood. J is TRBJ2-1 and V is TRBV5-6; no reliable D call. This clonotype was sampled from a man younger than 35 with type 1 diabetes. The CDR3 here is CASSLYQLHEQFF. DNA for the CDR3: TGTGCCAGCAGCTTGTATCAACTCCATGAGCAGTTCTTC.